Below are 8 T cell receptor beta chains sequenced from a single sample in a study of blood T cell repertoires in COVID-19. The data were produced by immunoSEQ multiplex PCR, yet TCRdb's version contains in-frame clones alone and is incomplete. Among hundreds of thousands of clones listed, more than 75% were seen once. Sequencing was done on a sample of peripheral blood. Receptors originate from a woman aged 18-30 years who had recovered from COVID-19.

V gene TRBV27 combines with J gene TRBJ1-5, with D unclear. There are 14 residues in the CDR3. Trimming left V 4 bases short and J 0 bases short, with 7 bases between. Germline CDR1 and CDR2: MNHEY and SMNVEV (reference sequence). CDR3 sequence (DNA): TGTGCCAGCAGTTCGGTCTATAGCAATCAGCCCCAGCATTTT. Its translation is CASSSVYSNQPQHF.

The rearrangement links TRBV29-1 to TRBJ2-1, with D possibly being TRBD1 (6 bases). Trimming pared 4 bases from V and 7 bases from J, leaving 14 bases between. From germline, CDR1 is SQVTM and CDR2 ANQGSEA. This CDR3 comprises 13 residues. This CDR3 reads CSVVRTAQNEQFF. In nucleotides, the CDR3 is TGCAGCGTTGTTCGGACAGCTCAGAATGAGCAGTTCTTC.

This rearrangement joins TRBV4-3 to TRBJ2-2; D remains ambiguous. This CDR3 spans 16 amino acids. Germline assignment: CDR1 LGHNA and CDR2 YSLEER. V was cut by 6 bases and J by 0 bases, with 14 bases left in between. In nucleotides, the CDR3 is TGCGCCAGCAGATGGTCGGTAACAGCGAACACCGGGGAGCTGTTTTTT. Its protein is CASRWSVTANTGELFF.

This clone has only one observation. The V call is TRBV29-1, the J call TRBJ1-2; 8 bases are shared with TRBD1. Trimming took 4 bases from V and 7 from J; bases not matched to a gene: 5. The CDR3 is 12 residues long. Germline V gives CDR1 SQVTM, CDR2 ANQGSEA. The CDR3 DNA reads TGCAGCGTTGTAGCAGGGGGCTTTGGCTACACCTTC. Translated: CSVVAGGFGYTF.

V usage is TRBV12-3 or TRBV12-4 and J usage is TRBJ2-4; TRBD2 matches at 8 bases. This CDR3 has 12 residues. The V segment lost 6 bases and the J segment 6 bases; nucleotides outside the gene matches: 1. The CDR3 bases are TGTGCCAGCAGCCGGGGGGGAAACATTCAGTACTTC. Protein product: CASSRGGNIQYF.

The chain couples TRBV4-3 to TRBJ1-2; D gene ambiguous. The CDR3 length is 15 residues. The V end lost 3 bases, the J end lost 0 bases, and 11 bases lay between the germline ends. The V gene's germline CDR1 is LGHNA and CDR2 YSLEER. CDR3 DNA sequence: TGCGCCAGCAGCCAGGCCCTCCCAACTAACTATGGCTACACCTTC. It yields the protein CASSQALPTNYGYTF.

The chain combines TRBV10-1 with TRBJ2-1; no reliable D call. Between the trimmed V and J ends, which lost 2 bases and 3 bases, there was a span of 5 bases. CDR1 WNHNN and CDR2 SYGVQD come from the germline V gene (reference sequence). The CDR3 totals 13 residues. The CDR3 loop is CASSERVYNEQFF. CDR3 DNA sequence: TGCGCCAGCAGTGAGCGGGTCTACAATGAGCAGTTCTTC.

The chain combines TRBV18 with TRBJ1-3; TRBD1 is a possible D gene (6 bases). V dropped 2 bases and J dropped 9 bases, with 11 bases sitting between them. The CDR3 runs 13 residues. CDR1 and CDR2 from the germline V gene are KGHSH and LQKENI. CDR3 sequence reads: CASSPSTGTTIYF. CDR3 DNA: TGTGCCAGCTCACCATCCACAGGGACCACCATATATTTT. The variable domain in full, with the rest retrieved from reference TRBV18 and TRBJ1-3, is NAGVMQNPRHLVRRRGQEARLRCSPMKGHSHVYWYRQLPEEGLKFMVYLQKENIIDESGMPKERFSAEFPKEGPSILRIQQVVRGDSAAYFCASSPSTGTTIYFGEGSWLTVV.